This T cell receptor (beta chain) is drawn from a study of blood T cell repertoires in COVID-19. Overall study: Whether acute or convalescent, the COVID-19 samples came from the United States, Italy and Spain.

This CDR3 is built from 16 residues. Germline V gene sequence: CDR1 LGHDT, CDR2 YNNKEL (reference sequence). J lost 3 bases, V lost 4 bases, and 5 bases had no gene match. Original analysis: Reference gene primer amplification gave nucleated cell count estimates. Libraries were prepared by immunoSEQ multiplex PCR; TCRdb keeps only in-frame clonotypes and omits some of them. Clonal size and the V and J genes are those of that table, whereas D and trimming came from the DNA. Here the sample spans roughly 260,000 clones, 83% being singletons. Participant-reported clinical history was the basis for cohort assignment. Individuals in the exposed group had encountered a COVID-19 case within 2 weeks preceding study entry.

Sample: PBMCs or T cells enriched from blood (not recorded which). This sequence joins TRBV3-1 (or the pseudogene TRBV3-2) and TRBJ2-3, with 12 bases identical to TRBD2. The sequence was obtained from a woman in her thirties or forties who had been exposed to COVID-19. This chain's CDR3 is CASSRTLAGGTDTQYF. CDR3 sequence (DNA): TGTGCCAGCAGCCGCACCCTAGCGGGGGGGACAGATACGCAGTATTTT.